These 20 T cell receptor beta chains were sequenced from one sample in a study of blood T cell repertoires in COVID-19. Generated by immunoSEQ multiplex PCR, the TCRdb table keeps only in-frame clones and is missing some. The table records some 80,000 clones, 84% of them present only once. The sample consisted of peripheral blood. The origin of the receptors is a human donor in a cohort sampled during active COVID-19.

J is TRBJ2-1 and V is TRBV3-1 (or the pseudogene TRBV3-2); 8 bases match TRBD2. CDR3 length equals 18 residues. Germline assignment: CDR1 LGHDT and CDR2 YNNKEL (reference sequence). Unmatched junction bases numbered 8, after V lost 1 base and J lost 0 bases. CDR3 sequence (DNA): TGTGCCAGCAGCCAAGGGCTGGCGGGAGGCCTCTCCTACAATGAGCAGTTCTTC. Amino acids: CASSQGLAGGLSYNEQFF.

The chain uses TRBV11-2 and TRBJ2-7; D not certain. This CDR3 is built from 15 residues. Trimming took off 6 bases at V and 0 bases at J, with 15 bases between the two ends. Germline CDR1 and CDR2: SGHAT and FQNNGV. The DNA of the CDR3 is TGTGCCAGCAGATTTCAACCGGGTTCCTCCTACGAGCAGTACTTC. Translating gives CASRFQPGSSYEQYF.

The chain employs TRBV28 and TRBJ1-2; TRBD1 is a possible D gene (5 bases). V was shortened by 10 bases and J by 2 bases, with 14 bases between the two germline ends. The germline V gene has CDR1 MDHEN and CDR2 SYDVKM. This CDR3 contains 13 residues. CDR3 coding DNA: TGTGCCACTGGGGAGGGGCGGAACTATGGCTACACCTTC. This gives the protein CATGEGRNYGYTF.

The chain is built from TRBV3-1 (or the pseudogene TRBV3-2) and TRBJ1-1; no clear D. CDR1 and CDR2 from the germline V gene are LGHDT and YNNKEL (reference sequence). Trimming shortened V by 10 bases and J by 1 base, and 13 bases separated the two germline ends. The CDR3 is made up of 13 amino acids. Here the CDR3 reads CATKDFANTEAFF. As DNA, the CDR3 is TGTGCCACCAAGGACTTTGCGAACACTGAAGCTTTCTTT.

This clone was found a few times. The gene calls are TRBV7-3 and TRBJ1-3, with D tentatively TRBD1 (6 bases). CDR3 size: 16 residues. Looked up from germline, CDR1 is SGHTA and CDR2 is FQGTGA. V was cut by 4 bases and J by 0 bases, with 13 bases left in between. Written as DNA, the CDR3 is TGTGCCAGCAGCTACGGACAGCCGAGCTCTGGAAACACCATATATTTT. It is translated as CASSYGQPSSGNTIYF.

This clone was detected only once. The chain carries TRBV5-1 and TRBJ2-5, with TRBD2 matching 13 bases. V lost 3 bases and J lost 3; bases outside the gene matches: 5. CDR1 and CDR2 (germline): SGHRS, YFSETQ. CDR3 length: 16 amino acids. In DNA form, the CDR3 reads TGCGCCAGCAGCTCCACCGGGACTAGCGGGAAAGAGACCCAGTACTTC. This codes for CASSSTGTSGKETQYF.

The CDR3: CASSKVGGLSYEQYF. As DNA, the CDR3 is TGTGCCAGCAGCAAGGTGGGAGGGCTCTCCTACGAGCAGTACTTC. J is TRBJ2-7 and V is TRBV21-1; the table's D call of TRBD2 was not tested on the DNA. TRBV21-1 is termed a pseudogene. The CDR3 extends over 15 amino acids.

This clone was counted only a few times. The rearrangement uses TRBV4-1 and TRBJ1-5; 9 nucleotides match TRBD1. The CDR3 totals 16 residues. J gave up 6 bases and V 1 base, and 7 bases lay outside the gene matches. CDR1 is MGHRA, CDR2 YSYEKL, per germline. CDR3 nucleotides: TGCGCCAGCAGCCAAGCAGTGACAGGGGGTTCTCAGCCCCAGCATTTT. Amino acids: CASSQAVTGGSQPQHF.

V gene TRBV3-1 (or the pseudogene TRBV3-2) combines with J gene TRBJ2-3; TRBD2 might be the D (6 bases). V lost 1 base, J lost 2 bases, and 16 bases lay in between. CDR3 length equals 17 residues. Germline V CDR1 and CDR2: LGHDT, YNNKEL (reference sequence). The CDR3 sequence is CASSQVSGDPITDTQYF. CDR3 sequence (DNA): TGTGCCAGCAGCCAAGTCTCGGGGGACCCAATCACAGATACGCAGTATTTT.

CDR3 region: CASSFGGYAASTEAFF. CDR3 bases: TGCGCCAGCAGCTTTGGAGGCTACGCGGCTAGCACTGAAGCTTTCTTT. The chain has TRBV5-1 and TRBJ1-1, with D unresolved. The germline gives CDR1 SGHRS, CDR2 YFSETQ. The length of the CDR3 is 16 residues. The ends were cut back, 2 bases at V and 4 bases at J, with 18 bases in the middle.

The J gene is TRBJ2-4, the V gene TRBV6-5; maybe TRBD1 (5 bases). Deletions cut 5 bases from V and 5 bases from J, with 16 bases between. There are 15 residues in the CDR3. In germline, CDR1 is MNHEY, CDR2 SVGAGI. The CDR3 coding sequence is TGTGCCAGCAGTAGGGGCAGAGACGGCGAAAACATTCAGTACTTC. Translated: CASSRGRDGENIQYF.

The J gene is TRBJ1-4, the V gene TRBV5-1; 9 nucleotides line up with TRBD1. Looked up from germline, CDR1 is SGHRS and CDR2 is YFSETQ. J was trimmed by 6 bases and V by 4 bases; bases with no gene match: 7. The CDR3 covers 15 residues. In nucleotides, the CDR3 is TGCGCCAGCAGCCCCCAGGGACAGGGTTATGAAAAACTGTTTTTT. As protein: CASSPQGQGYEKLFF.

This clone was seen a single time. The rearrangement links TRBV5-5 to TRBJ1-1; 7 positions agree with TRBD1. This CDR3 is 15 amino acids long. Germline CDR1 reads SGHKS; CDR2 reads YYEKEE (reference sequence). V was pared by 3 bases and J by 1 base, with 6 bases of the junction left unmatched. CDR3 nucleotides: TGTGCCAGCAGCTCGACAGGGAAGGGGAACACTGAAGCTTTCTTT. Protein: CASSSTGKGNTEAFF.

The rearrangement links TRBV29-1 to TRBJ1-4; D not resolved. V gave up 6 bases and J gave up 8 bases, with 22 bases separating them. Germline values: CDR1 SQVTM, CDR2 ANQGSEA. The CDR3 covers 15 residues. The CDR3 spells CSVYGSLDEPEKLFF. CDR3 nucleotide sequence: TGCAGCGTCTACGGGAGCCTAGACGAGCCGGAAAAACTGTTTTTT.

This clone was recorded once. The rearrangement joins TRBV5-1 to TRBJ1-1; possible D gene TRBD1, 5 bases. The CDR3 runs 16 residues. Trimming stripped 0 bases from V and 0 bases from J, with 12 bases between. The germline CDR1 and CDR2 sequences are SGHRS and YFSETQ. The CDR3 sequence: CASSLEPQGVNTEAFF. The CDR3 DNA sequence: TGCGCCAGCAGCTTGGAACCGCAAGGGGTGAACACTGAAGCTTTCTTT.

The table lists this clone with a count of one. This CDR3 is CASSNRDSPHYEQYF. The CDR3 coding sequence is TGTGCCAGCAGCAACCGGGACAGTCCACACTACGAGCAGTACTTC. V is TRBV21-1 and J is TRBJ2-7; no check of the table's D call, TRBD1, against the DNA was made. TRBV21-1 is a pseudogene locus. This CDR3 is built from 15 residues.

The rearrangement joins TRBV10-1 to TRBJ2-1; TRBD1 matches at 9 bases. CDR1 WNHNN and CDR2 SYGVQD come from the germline V gene (reference sequence). V trimming: 7 bases; J trimming: 5 bases; junction bases outside the gene matches: 9. The CDR3 sequence is 15 residues long. DNA for the CDR3: TGCGCCAGCAATGATCCGGGACAGGGTAACAATGAGCAGTTCTTC. Protein: CASNDPGQGNNEQFF.

In this sample, this clone turned up a few times. The genes are TRBV2 and TRBJ2-7; D may be TRBD1 (5 bases). The length of the CDR3 is 12 residues. Trimming removed 7 bases from V and 7 bases from J, with 14 bases in between. Germline V lookup: CDR1 SNHLY, CDR2 FYNNEI. The CDR3 region is CASTRAGQEQYF. The CDR3 DNA is TGTGCCAGCACCAGGGCAGGGCAGGAGCAGTACTTC.

The J gene is TRBJ1-2, the V gene TRBV5-1, with 8 bases matching TRBD1. The CDR3 totals 14 residues. Trimming removed 4 bases from V and 3 bases from J; junction bases left unmatched: 5. The germline V gene has CDR1 SGHRS and CDR2 YFSETQ. The CDR3 region has the DNA TGCGCCAGCAGCGCTGGACAGGGCGACTATGGCTACACCTTC. Its protein is CASSAGQGDYGYTF.

V and J are TRBV6-5 and TRBJ1-2; 7 nucleotides line up with TRBD1. Germline V CDR1 and CDR2: MNHEY, SVGAGI. The CDR3 totals 14 residues. After removal of 6 bases from V and 2 bases from J, the junction contained 6 bases not matched to a gene. The CDR3 reads CASRIQGLNYGYTF. CDR3 DNA sequence: TGTGCCAGCAGAATACAGGGGCTCAACTATGGCTACACCTTC.